The present entry profiles one TCR beta chain with its context. The V gene lost 5 bases and the J gene lost 0 bases, with 8 bases spanning the gap. CDR1 is SGHTA, CDR2 FQGNSA, per germline. The CDR3 totals 15 residues. Cohorts were determined from participant-reported clinical history. Donors in Cohort 3 who had recovered were those with two negative PCRs, healthcare professional clearance, or resolution of their symptoms. The data were taken from a study of blood T cell repertoires in COVID-19. Study details: Sources were T cells, B-cell-depleted T cells, or PBMCs; the material itself was cDNA or gDNA.

Authors' methods: From reference gene primer amplification, estimates of nucleated cell counts were derived. Clones were sequenced by immunoSEQ multiplex PCR, and TCRdb holds only the in-frame ones, with some missing. Clone size and the V and J calls come from that table; the DNA yielded D and trimming. The data show some 380,000 clones, approximately 89% seen once. J is TRBJ1-6 and V is TRBV7-2; D is unclear. Material: PBMCs or T cells enriched from blood (not recorded which). This clonotype was obtained from a man between 25 and 39 years old who had recovered from COVID-19. CDR3 bases: TGTGCCAGCAGCCCGGTCCTCTCCTATAATTCACCCCTCCACTTT. Translation gives CASSPVLSYNSPLHF.